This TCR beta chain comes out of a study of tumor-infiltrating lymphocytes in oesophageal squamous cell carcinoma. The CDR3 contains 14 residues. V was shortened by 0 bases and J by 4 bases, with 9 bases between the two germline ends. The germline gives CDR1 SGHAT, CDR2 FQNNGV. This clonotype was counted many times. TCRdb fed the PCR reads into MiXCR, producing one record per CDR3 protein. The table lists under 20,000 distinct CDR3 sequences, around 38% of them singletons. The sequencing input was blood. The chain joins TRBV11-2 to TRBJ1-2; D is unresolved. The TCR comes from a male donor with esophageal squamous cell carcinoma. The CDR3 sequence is CASSLDRSGYGYTF. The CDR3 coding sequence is TGTGCCAGCAGCTTAGATAGGTCGGGCTATGGCTACACCTTC. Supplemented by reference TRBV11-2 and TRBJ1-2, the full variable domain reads EAGVAQSPRYKIIEKRQSVAFWCNPISGHATLYWYQQILGQGPKLLIQFQNNGVVDDSQLPKDRFSAERLKGVDSTLKIQPAKLEDSAVYLCASSLDRSGYGYTFGSGTRLTVV.